This TCR beta chain was recorded in a study of CD8+ T cells in alopecia areata. RNA extraction was followed by reverse transcription into cDNA, which acted as the sequencing template. Using immunoSEQ multiplex PCR, the repertoire was profiled, and TCRdb retains in-frame clones only, with some absent. In the table there are about 210,000 clones, around three fifths of which are singletons. This clone was counted a few times. Treatment noted: oral pan-JAK inhibitor, 5-10 mg twice daily. J was trimmed by 11 bases and V by 3 bases; bases with no gene match: 6. The V gene's germline CDR1 is GTSNPN and CDR2 SVGIG (reference sequence). CDR3 length: 11 residues.

This TCR was recovered from a human donor with alopecia areata. The sequences come from CD4+ T cells sorted from blood, collected at week 4, from a patient treated with tofacitinib. This chain links TRBV30 with TRBJ1-1; 7 positions agree with TRBD1. The CDR3 DNA sequence: TGTGCCTGGAGGACAGGGAGAATGGCTTTCTTT. It codes for CAWRTGRMAFF.